This T cell receptor beta chain was observed in a study of CD8 T cells in Susac syndrome. Reverse transcription of roughly 0.45 to 1 ug RNA was performed with random hexamers. Amplification of TCR beta CDR3 spanned 54 Vbeta and 13 Jbeta via immunoSEQ multiplex PCR. In TCRdb, the immunoSEQ multiplex PCR reads were re-called with MiXCR into one record per CDR3 protein. The sample includes about 52,000 distinct CDR3 sequences, 93% seen only once; the top ten take approximately 0.49%. The patients who served as multiple sclerosis controls were treatment-naive and had stable or active relapsing-remitting disease that fulfilled the revised McDonald criteria. Trimming removed 1 base at V and 6 bases at J, with 5 bases between. CDR3 length: 12 amino acids. From germline, CDR1 is SEHNR and CDR2 FQNEAQ (reference sequence).

This TCR derives from a human donor with multiple sclerosis. The chain recombines TRBV7-9 with TRBJ2-3, with D unresolved. The material sequenced was CD8+ T cells from PBMCs. The CDR3: CASSLEPDTQYF. The CDR3 DNA sequence: TGTGCCAGCAGCTTAGAACCGGATACGCAGTATTTT.